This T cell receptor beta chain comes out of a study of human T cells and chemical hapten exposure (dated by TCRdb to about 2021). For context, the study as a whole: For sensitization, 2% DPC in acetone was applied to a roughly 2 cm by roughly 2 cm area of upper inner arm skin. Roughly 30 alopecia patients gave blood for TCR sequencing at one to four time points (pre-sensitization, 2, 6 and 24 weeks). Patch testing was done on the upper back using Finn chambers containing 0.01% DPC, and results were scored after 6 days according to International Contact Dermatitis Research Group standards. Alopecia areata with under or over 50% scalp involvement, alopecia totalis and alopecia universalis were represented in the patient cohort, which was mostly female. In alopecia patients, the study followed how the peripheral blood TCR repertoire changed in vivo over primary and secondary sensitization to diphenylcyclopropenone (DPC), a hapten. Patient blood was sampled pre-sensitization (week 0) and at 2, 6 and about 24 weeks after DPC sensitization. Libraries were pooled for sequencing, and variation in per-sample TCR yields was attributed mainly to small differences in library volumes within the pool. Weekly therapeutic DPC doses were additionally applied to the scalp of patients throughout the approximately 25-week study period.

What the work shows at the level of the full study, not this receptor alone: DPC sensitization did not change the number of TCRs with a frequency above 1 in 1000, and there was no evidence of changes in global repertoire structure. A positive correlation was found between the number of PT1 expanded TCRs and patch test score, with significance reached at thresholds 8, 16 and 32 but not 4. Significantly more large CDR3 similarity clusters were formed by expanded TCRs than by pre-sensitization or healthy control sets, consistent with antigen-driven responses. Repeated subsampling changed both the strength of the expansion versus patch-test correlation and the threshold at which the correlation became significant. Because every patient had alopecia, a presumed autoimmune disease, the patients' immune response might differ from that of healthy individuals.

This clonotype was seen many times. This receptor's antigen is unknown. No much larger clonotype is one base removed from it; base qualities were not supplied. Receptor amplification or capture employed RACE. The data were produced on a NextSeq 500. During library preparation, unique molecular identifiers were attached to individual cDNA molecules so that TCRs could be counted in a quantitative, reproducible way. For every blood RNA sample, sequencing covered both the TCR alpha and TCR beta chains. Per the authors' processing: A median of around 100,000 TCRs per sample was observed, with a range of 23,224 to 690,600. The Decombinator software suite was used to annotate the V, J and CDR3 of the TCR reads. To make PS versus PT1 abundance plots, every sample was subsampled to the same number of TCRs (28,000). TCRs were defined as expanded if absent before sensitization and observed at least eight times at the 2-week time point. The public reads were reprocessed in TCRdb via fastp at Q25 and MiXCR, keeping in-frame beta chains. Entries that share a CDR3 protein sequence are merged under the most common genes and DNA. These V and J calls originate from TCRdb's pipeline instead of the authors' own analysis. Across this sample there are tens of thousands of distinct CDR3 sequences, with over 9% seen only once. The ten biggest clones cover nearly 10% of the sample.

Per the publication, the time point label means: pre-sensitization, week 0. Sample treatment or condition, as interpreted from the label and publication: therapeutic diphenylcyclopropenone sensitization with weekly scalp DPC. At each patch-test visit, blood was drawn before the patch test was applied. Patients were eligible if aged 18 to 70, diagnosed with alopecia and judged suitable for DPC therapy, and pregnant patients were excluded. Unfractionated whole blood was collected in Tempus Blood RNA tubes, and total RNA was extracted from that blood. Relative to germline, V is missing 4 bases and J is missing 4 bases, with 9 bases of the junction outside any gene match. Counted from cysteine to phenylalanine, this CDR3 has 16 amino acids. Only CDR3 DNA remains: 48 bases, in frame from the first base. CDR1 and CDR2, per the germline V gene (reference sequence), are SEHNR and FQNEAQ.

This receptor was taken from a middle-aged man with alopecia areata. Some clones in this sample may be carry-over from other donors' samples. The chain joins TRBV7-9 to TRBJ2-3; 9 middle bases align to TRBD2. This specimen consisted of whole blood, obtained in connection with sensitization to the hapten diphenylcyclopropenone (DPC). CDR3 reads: CASSSGGGRAADTQYF. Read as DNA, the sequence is TGTGCCAGCAGCTCCGGGGGCGGGAGGGCAGCAGATACGCAGTATTTT.